This is a list of T cell receptor beta chains from one sample in a study of CD8+ T cells in alopecia areata. Assay used: immunoSEQ multiplex PCR; TCRdb lists only in-frame clones, some missing. The data contain 110,000 to 150,000 clones, about half of them singletons. The sequenced sample was CD4+ T cells sorted from blood, obtained at week 0. The source of these receptors is a human donor with alopecia areata. The CDR3 runs from the conserved cysteine through the conserved F or W. A D gene is named only where the DNA matches it firmly. Not all rows give a size; the values are once, few, many and, for expanded clones, a class.

TRBJ1-2	-	-	TRBV5-1	CASSSGGTVAYGYTF	TGCGCCAGCAGCTCGGGTGGGACCGTCGCTTATGGCTACACCTTC
TRBJ2-2	-	-	TRBV6-1	CATPVAPKDTGELFF	TGTGCCACCCCAGTCGCCCCGAAGGACACCGGGGAGCTGTTTTTT
TRBJ2-1	few	-	TRBV19	CASSPRAGDEQFF	TGTGCCAGTAGTCCCCGAGCGGGCGATGAGCAGTTCTTC
TRBJ1-5	-	-	TRBV28	CASSLGTQSIPNQPQHF	TGTGCCAGCAGTTTAGGGACACAATCCATCCCCAATCAGCCCCAGCATTTT
TRBJ1-1	few	-	TRBV7-8	CASSFRGGAEAFF	TGTGCCAGCAGCTTCAGGGGAGGGGCTGAAGCTTTCTTT
TRBJ2-1	-	-	TRBV5-4	CASSSQLHEQFF	TGTGCCAGCAGCTCCCAGTTGCATGAGCAGTTCTTC
TRBJ2-3	-	TRBD2	TRBV28	CATRGEADTQYF	TGTGCCACCCGGGGGGAGGCAGATACGCAGTATTTT
TRBJ1-2	-	TRBD1	TRBV29-1	CSDGDSYGYTF	TGCAGCGATGGGGACAGCTATGGCTACACCTTC
TRBJ2-1	-	TRBD2	TRBV5-1	CASSPGTSGSSYNEQFF	TGCGCCAGCAGCCCCGGGACTAGCGGGAGCTCCTACAATGAGCAGTTCTTC
TRBJ2-1	-	TRBD2	TRBV6-5	CASNLRSGRGEQFF	TGTGCCAGCAATTTGCGGAGCGGGAGGGGGGAGCAGTTCTTC
TRBJ2-3	many	-	TRBV7-2	CASSRDSGAPLGEYF	TGTGCCAGCAGCCGTGATTCGGGGGCCCCCTTGGGGGAGTATTTT
TRBJ1-1	-	TRBD1	TRBV27	CASRLQGASTEAFF	TGTGCCAGCAGACTACAGGGGGCTAGCACTGAAGCTTTCTTT
TRBJ1-5	few	-	TRBV30	CAWSGGSNQPQHF	TGTGCCTGGAGTGGTGGTAGCAATCAGCCCCAGCATTTT
TRBJ2-5	-	-	TRBV15	CATSGRREAQYF	TGTGCCACCAGCGGAAGGAGGGAGGCCCAGTACTTC
TRBJ2-7	-	TRBD1	TRBV30	CAWSDPGQVTYEQYF	TGTGCCTGGAGCGATCCGGGACAGGTAACCTACGAGCAGTACTTC
TRBJ2-7	once	-	TRBV29-1	CSVRDGVYEQYF	TGCAGCGTTCGGGACGGCGTCTACGAGCAGTACTTC
TRBJ2-6	medium-sized	-	TRBV15	CATRGAGANVLTF	TGTGCCACCAGGGGGGCTGGGGCCAACGTCCTGACTTTC